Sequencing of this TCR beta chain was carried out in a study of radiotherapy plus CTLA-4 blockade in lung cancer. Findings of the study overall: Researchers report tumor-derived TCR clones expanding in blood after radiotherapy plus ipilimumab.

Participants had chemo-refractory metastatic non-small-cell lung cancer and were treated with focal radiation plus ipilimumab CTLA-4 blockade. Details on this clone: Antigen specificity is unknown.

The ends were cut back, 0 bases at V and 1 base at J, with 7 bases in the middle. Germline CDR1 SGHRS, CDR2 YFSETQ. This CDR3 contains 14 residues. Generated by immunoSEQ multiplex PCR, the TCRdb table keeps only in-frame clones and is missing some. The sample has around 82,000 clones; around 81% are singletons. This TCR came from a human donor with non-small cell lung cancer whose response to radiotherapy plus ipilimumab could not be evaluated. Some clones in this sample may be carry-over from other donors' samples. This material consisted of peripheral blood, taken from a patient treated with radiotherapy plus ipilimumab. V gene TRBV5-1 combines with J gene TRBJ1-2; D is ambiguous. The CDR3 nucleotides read TGCGCCAGCAGCTTGGCCCCTAATAACTATGGCTACACCTTC. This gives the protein CASSLAPNNYGYTF.